The 19 T cell receptor beta chains listed next were all sequenced from one sample in a study of control samples from healthy donors and cancer patients. Using immunoSEQ multiplex PCR, the repertoire was profiled, and TCRdb retains in-frame clones only, with some absent. The sample holds approximately 160,000 clones, 75% to 95% seen once. The sample taken for sequencing was blood. The receptors here all came from a woman aged 40 to 49 in good health.

J is TRBJ2-2 and V is TRBV18; possible D gene TRBD1, 5 bases. V lost 2 bases and J 2 bases, leaving 9 bases between the germline ends. This CDR3 region has 15 residues. Per the germline V gene, CDR1 is KGHSH and CDR2 is LQKENI. The CDR3 here is CASSPFQGNTGELFF. CDR3 sequence (DNA): TGTGCCAGCTCACCATTCCAGGGAAACACCGGGGAGCTGTTTTTT.

This clone has just one count. The rearrangement links TRBV5-1 to TRBJ1-3, with D tentatively TRBD1 (6 bases). Germline V CDR1 and CDR2: SGHRS, YFSETQ. V shed 3 bases and J shed 2 bases, with 15 bases lying between them. This CDR3 has 16 amino acids. CDR3 nucleotide sequence: TGCGCCAGCAGCTCCCGGGGGGCTGGGACTGGAAACACCATATATTTT. Its protein is CASSSRGAGTGNTIYF.

The rearrangement uses TRBV19 and TRBJ1-1; no reliable D call. Germline loops: CDR1 LNHDA, CDR2 SQIVND (reference sequence). There are 16 residues in the CDR3. Trimming took off 6 bases at V and 1 base at J, with 18 bases between the two ends. CDR3 bases: TGTGCCAGTAGCGGGAGAAGACGCCTGGGGAACACTGAAGCTTTCTTT. It translates to CASSGRRRLGNTEAFF.

J is TRBJ2-3 and V is TRBV5-4, with TRBD1 as a possible D gene (6 bases). Trimming took 4 bases from V and 4 from J, leaving 10 bases between them. Germline V CDR1 and CDR2: SGHNT, YYREEE (reference sequence). This CDR3 contains 13 residues. CDR3 protein: CASSLTGADTQYF. Written as DNA, the CDR3 is TGTGCCAGCAGCCTGACAGGCGCAGATACGCAGTATTTT.

The J gene is TRBJ1-1, the V gene TRBV11-2, with a weak D call TRBD1 (5 bases). The CDR3 length is 13 residues. The V gene's germline CDR1 is SGHAT and CDR2 FQNNGV. Trimming left V 7 bases short and J 0 bases short, with 9 bases between. CDR3 coding DNA: TGTGCCAGCATCCGACAGTTGAACACTGAAGCTTTCTTT. The encoded protein is CASIRQLNTEAFF.

This chain links TRBV6-1 with TRBJ1-2; no reliable D call. Deletions cut 2 bases from V and 8 bases from J, with 12 bases between. The CDR3 totals 13 residues. Germline V CDR1 and CDR2: MNHNS, SASEGT. This chain's CDR3 is CASSERGVEGYTF. The CDR3 coding sequence is TGTGCCAGCAGTGAACGTGGGGTGGAAGGCTACACCTTC.

The genes are TRBV6-2 or TRBV6-3 and TRBJ2-7; 8 bases are a match to TRBD1. The CDR3 runs to 15 residues. V shed 5 bases and J 4 bases; nucleotides not matched to a gene: 10. Germline assignment: CDR1 MNHEY and CDR2 SVGEGT. CDR3 region: CASSQRQGLIYEQYF. Written as DNA, the CDR3 is TGTGCCAGCAGTCAGCGACAGGGGCTAATATACGAGCAGTACTTC.

This chain uses TRBV10-2 with TRBJ1-2; D gene uncertain. Germline CDR1 is WSHSY and CDR2 is SAAADI. V gave up 3 bases and J gave up 3 bases, with 11 bases separating them. CDR3 length equals 14 residues. The CDR3 sequence: CASSDRGRDYGYTF. CDR3 in DNA: TGCGCCAGCAGTGACAGAGGAAGGGACTATGGCTACACCTTC.

The chain combines TRBV5-1 with TRBJ1-5; TRBD1 aligns across 11 bases. CDR1 is SGHRS, CDR2 YFSETQ, per germline. V lost 3 bases, J lost 4 bases, and 3 bases stayed unmatched. The CDR3 sequence is 15 residues long. The CDR3 DNA follows: TGCGCCAGCAGCTGGACAGGGGGCAATAATCAGCCCCAGCATTTT. It specifies CASSWTGGNNQPQHF. Using reference TRBV5-1 and TRBJ1-5 for the parts outside the CDR3, the full variable domain is KAGVTQTPRYLIKTRGQQVTLSCSPISGHRSVSWYQQTPGQGLQFLFEYFSETQRNKGNFPGRFSGRQFSNSRSEMNVSTLELGDSALYLCASSWTGGNNQPQHFGDGTRLSIL.

The V call is TRBV23-1, the J call TRBJ2-1; 9 nucleotides match TRBD1. Being an ORF, TRBV23-1 has a function that is uncertain. The trim removed 1 base at V and 4 bases at J, leaving 5 bases unmatched. This CDR3 is 16 amino acids long. The CDR3: CASSQYRGPFYNEQFF. In DNA form, the CDR3 reads TGCGCCAGCAGTCAATACAGGGGGCCCTTTTACAATGAGCAGTTCTTC.

The chain uses TRBV7-2 and TRBJ2-3; weak D call: TRBD1 (6 bases). The CDR3 is 15 amino acids. Trimming shortened V by 0 bases and J by 1 base, and 8 bases separated the two germline ends. Germline assignment: CDR1 SGHTA and CDR2 FQGNSA. CDR3 sequence: CASSLAGARTDTQYF. The DNA for the CDR3 is TGTGCCAGCAGCTTAGCGGGGGCACGCACAGATACGCAGTATTTT.

The V call is TRBV5-1, the J call TRBJ2-5; D ambiguous. V lost 3 bases and J 1 base, leaving 10 bases between the germline ends. Germline V gives CDR1 SGHRS, CDR2 YFSETQ. The CDR3 is 14 amino acids. The CDR3 nucleotides read TGCGCCAGCAGCTCCGACGGATTCCAAGAGACCCAGTACTTC. It encodes CASSSDGFQETQYF.

The chain couples TRBV7-3 to TRBJ2-7, with D possibly matching TRBD2 (6 bases). The ends were cut back, 1 base at V and 4 bases at J, with 14 bases in the middle. This CDR3 is 15 amino acids long. Germline CDR1 is SGHTA and CDR2 is FQGTGA. CDR3 loop: CASSLIGGEVYEQYF. The CDR3 coding sequence is TGTGCCAGCAGCTTAATCGGAGGGGAGGTTTACGAGCAGTACTTC.

In DNA form, the CDR3 reads TGTGCCAGCAGCTTGAGGGGCGACGGAAACACCATATATTTT. This gives the protein CASSLRGDGNTIYF. The chain combines TRBV5-4 with TRBJ1-3; perhaps TRBD1 as D (5 bases). The CDR3 length is 14 residues. V dropped 1 base and J dropped 4 bases, with 9 bases sitting between them. CDR1 is SGHNT and CDR2 is YYREEE in the germline V gene (reference sequence). Full variable domain (rest looked up from reference TRBV5-4 and TRBJ1-3): ETGVTQSPTHLIKTRGQQVTLRCSSQSGHNTVSWYQQALGQGPQFIFQYYREEENGRGNFPPRFSGLQFPNYSSELNVNALELDDSALYLCASSLRGDGNTIYFGEGSWLTVV.

The genes are TRBV7-9 and TRBJ2-5, with 7 bases lining up with TRBD1. CDR1 and CDR2 (germline): SEHNR, FQNEAQ (reference sequence). The CDR3 is made up of 13 amino acids. Trimming at V came to 3 bases and at J to 5 bases, leaving 3 bases not matched to a gene. As DNA, the CDR3 is TGTGCCAGCAGCTTGGTGACAGGGGAGACCCAGTACTTC. Translating gives CASSLVTGETQYF.

V gene TRBV12-3 or TRBV12-4 combines with J gene TRBJ1-2; no reliable D call. The CDR3 has 12 residues. Trimming stripped 6 bases from V and 6 bases from J, with 11 bases between. CDR3 nucleotide sequence: TGTGCCAGCAGCCTCCGTGCGCATGGCTACACCTTC. Translated: CASSLRAHGYTF.

This clone was seen a single time. The chain is built from TRBV6-5 and TRBJ2-7, with TRBD1 matching 10 bases. This CDR3 has 15 amino acids. The germline V gene encodes CDR1 MNHEY and CDR2 SVGAGI. V gave up 10 bases and J gave up 5 bases; unmatched junction bases: 14. The CDR3 coding sequence is TGTGCCATTCCAGCCGGCGGGACAGGGGTTCACGAGCAGTACTTC. It specifies CAIPAGGTGVHEQYF.

The chain combines TRBV2 with TRBJ1-1; TRBD1 aligns across 9 bases. Germline trimming cut 6 bases from V and 5 bases from J; bases unmatched to any gene: 7. The CDR3 has 14 amino acids. Germline loops: CDR1 SNHLY, CDR2 FYNNEI. The CDR3 is CASRQQGARTEAFF. The CDR3 bases are TGTGCCAGCAGGCAACAGGGGGCGAGAACTGAAGCTTTCTTT. The full variable domain, completed using reference TRBV2 and TRBJ1-1, is EPEVTQTPSHQVTQMGQEVILRCVPISNHLYFYWYRQILGQKVEFLVSFYNNEISEKSEIFDDQFSVERPDGSNFTLKIRSTKLEDSAMYFCASRQQGARTEAFFGQGTRLTVV.

The chain employs TRBV24-1 and TRBJ2-7, with D possibly matching TRBD1 (6 bases). Germline V gene lookup returns CDR1 KGHDR and CDR2 SFDVKD. The CDR3 runs to 14 residues. The ends were cut back, 9 bases at V and 5 bases at J, with 19 bases in the middle. DNA of the CDR3: TGTGCCACCCCCCAGGACAGAGGCAACCACGAGCAGTACTTC. Amino acid sequence: CATPQDRGNHEQYF.